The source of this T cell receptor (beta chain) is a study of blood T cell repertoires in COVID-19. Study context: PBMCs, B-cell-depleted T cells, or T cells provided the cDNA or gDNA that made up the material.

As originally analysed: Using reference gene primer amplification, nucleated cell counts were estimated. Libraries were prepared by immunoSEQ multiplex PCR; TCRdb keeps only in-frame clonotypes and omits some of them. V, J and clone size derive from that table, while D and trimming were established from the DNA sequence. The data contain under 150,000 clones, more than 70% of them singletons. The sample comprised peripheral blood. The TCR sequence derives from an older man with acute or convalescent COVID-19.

DNA for the CDR3: TGTGCCAGCAGCCAAAGACAGGGGGCCTCCGGGGAGCTGTTTTTT. This codes for CASSQRQGASGELFF. The chain combines TRBV14 with TRBJ2-2; 10 bases line up with TRBD1. The germline gives CDR1 SGHDN, CDR2 FVKESK. The CDR3 has 15 amino acids. V shed 2 bases, J shed 6 bases, and the junction held 3 bases outside the gene matches.